Below, 2 T cell receptor beta chains from the same sample are listed, as sequenced in a study of T cell changes during pregnancy in multiple sclerosis. Profiling relied on immunoSEQ multiplex PCR, and the TCRdb table lists in-frame clones only, not all of them. The profile shows about 110,000 clones, 85% to 95% of them singletons. The sample here was peripheral blood, taken after pregnancy. The receptors were gathered from a female donor with multiple sclerosis, enrolled in a pregnancy study.

The chain recombines TRBV6-5 with TRBJ2-1; 10 bases match TRBD2. There are 14 residues in the CDR3. The germline CDR1 and CDR2 sequences are MNHEY and SVGAGI. V trimming: 6 bases; J trimming: 4 bases; junction bases outside the gene matches: 3. The CDR3 spells CASRGTSEYNEQFF. As DNA, the CDR3 is TGTGCCAGCAGAGGGACTAGCGAATACAATGAGCAGTTCTTC.

The chain links TRBV15 to TRBJ1-1; D may be TRBD1 (6 bases). Germline V gene lookup returns CDR1 LNHNV and CDR2 YYDKDF (reference sequence). Trimming shortened V by 3 bases and J by 7 bases, and 12 bases separated the two germline ends. The CDR3 contains 13 residues. This chain's CDR3 is CATSSSMTGEAFF. As DNA, the CDR3 is TGTGCCACCAGCAGTTCTATGACAGGTGAAGCTTTCTTT.